The 4 T cell receptor beta chains below come from one sample, sequenced in a study of T-cell reconstitution after alpha-beta-depleted transplantation in children. TCRbeta library construction was performed incorporating unique molecular identifiers. TCRdb analysed the PCR reads with MiXCR anew, one entry per CDR3 protein. In the table there are about 370,000 distinct CDR3 sequences, just over 20% of which are singletons. Sequenced here: PBMCs from the stem cell graft donor, sampled from the stem cell graft. The receptors were sampled from a human donor who donated a stem cell graft to a child with acute myeloid leukemia.

The gene calls are TRBV12-3 or TRBV12-4 and TRBJ1-2; D call uncertain. V lost 3 bases, J lost 0 bases, and 20 bases lay in between. The CDR3 consists of 18 residues. The CDR3 here is CASSFFIRARRANYGYTF. The CDR3 DNA reads TGTGCCAGCAGTTTTTTTATTCGGGCCCGGCGAGCTAACTATGGCTACACCTTC.

This clonotype was seen repeatedly, ten times or more. The V call is TRBV5-1, the J call TRBJ2-5; weak D call: TRBD1 (5 bases). The CDR3 has 16 amino acids. V lost 0 bases to trimming and J lost 2 bases, with 14 bases between them. Per germline, CDR1 SGHRS and CDR2 YFSETQ. DNA for the CDR3: TGCGCCAGCAGCTTGGATTCGTCGGACATACAAGAGACCCAGTACTTC. It is translated as CASSLDSSDIQETQYF.

V and J are TRBV6-5 and TRBJ2-7; 9 bases agree with TRBD2. The CDR3 runs to 16 residues. In germline, CDR1 is MNHEY, CDR2 SVGAGI. After removal of 0 bases from V and 3 bases from J, the junction contained 6 bases not matched to a gene. In nucleotides, the CDR3 is TGTGCCAGCAGTTACTCTTCTAGCGGGACCTTCTACGAGCAGTACTTC. Its translation is CASSYSSSGTFYEQYF.

This clonotype has only a few counts. The V gene is TRBV7-2, the J gene TRBJ2-1; 7 bases agree with TRBD2. CDR1 is SGHTA and CDR2 is FQGNSA in the germline V gene. With V trimmed by 0 bases and J by 9 bases, 2 bases remained unmatched. This CDR3 spans 13 amino acids. CDR3 sequence: CASSLAGGIEQFF. The CDR3 DNA sequence: TGTGCCAGCAGCTTAGCGGGGGGGATTGAGCAGTTCTTC.